Reported below is one TCR beta chain. Its specificity is not known. The sample belongs to a study of cytomegalovirus exposure and HLA in healthy donors. Study-wide results and caveats: An analysis was carried out at a later point. It showed that HLA-associated TCR beta chains were more clonally expanded than equally common non-associated chains. Later analysis identified about 15,000 TCR beta sequences associated with HLA alleles, using a false discovery rate threshold of 0.05.

In the PCR, 60 Vbeta and 13 Jbeta primers were used. Clones were read by immunoSEQ multiplex PCR, and TCRdb kept only the in-frame ones, dropping some. The sample records about 140,000 clones, over 60% being singletons. Trimming took 4 bases from V and 0 from J, leaving 10 bases between them. The CDR3 is made up of 14 amino acids. From germline, CDR1 is SQVTM and CDR2 ANQGSEA. The TCR comes from a man aged 30-40 years in good health and CMV-seronegative. The V call is TRBV29-1, the J call TRBJ1-5; the D gene is possibly TRBD1 (5 bases). Sequenced material: PBMCs. The CDR3 loop reads CSVGPGNSNQPQHF. In DNA form, the CDR3 reads TGCAGCGTTGGACCAGGGAATAGCAATCAGCCCCAGCATTTT.